This T cell receptor (beta chain) was identified in a study of blood T cell repertoires in COVID-19. In the original processing: Nucleated cell number was recorded as an estimate derived from reference gene primer amplification. Generated by immunoSEQ multiplex PCR, the TCRdb table keeps only in-frame clones and is missing some. V, J and clone size are those of that table, while D and trimming were read from the DNA. In the table there are over 100,000 clones, around nine tenths of which are singletons. The V gene's germline CDR1 is LGHNT and CDR2 FRNRAP. The CDR3 length is 17 residues. Trimming stripped 2 bases from V and 2 bases from J, with 16 bases between.

Input material: peripheral blood. This chain uses TRBV12-5 with TRBJ1-5; no clear D gene. The clonotype comes from a man aged 35 to 55 with acute or convalescent COVID-19. As DNA, the CDR3 is TGTGCTAGTGGTTTGACACCGGGGATAGCGCGCAATCAGCCCCAGCATTTT. Protein: CASGLTPGIARNQPQHF.